This T cell receptor (beta chain) is from a study of T cells in localized non-small cell lung cancer. Study outcomes and limitations: Adjacent lung had a median around 60 of the 100 largest tumor clones. The study found T cell clonality highest in uninvolved adjacent lung, above tumor. Without multi-region sequencing, intratumor heterogeneity could not be excluded.

There are 16 residues in the CDR3. V was pared by 0 bases and J by 2 bases, with 1 base of the junction left unmatched. The germline CDR1 and CDR2 sequences are SGDLS and YYNGEE. Measured with immunoSEQ multiplex PCR; TCRdb has only the in-frame clones, and not every one. The table lists 100,000 to 150,000 clones, about 89% of them singletons, with over 1.5% in the top ten. As regards this clone: The antigen remains undetermined.

This receptor was identified in a female donor older than 55 with stage I lung adenocarcinoma. The material was peripheral blood, obtained before any cancer treatment. J is TRBJ2-2 and V is TRBV9; 10 bases line up with TRBD2. The CDR3 spells CASSVELAGNTGELFF. CDR3 sequence (DNA): TGTGCCAGCAGCGTAGAACTAGCGGGAAACACCGGGGAGCTGTTTTTT.